Presented here are 27 T cell receptor beta chains from one specimen sequenced in a study of cytomegalovirus exposure and HLA in healthy donors. 13 Jbeta primers and 60 Vbeta primers were used for the PCR. Here immunoSEQ multiplex PCR was the method, and the copy in TCRdb shows in-frame clones only, minus some. The sample's table shows more than 65,000 clones. The sample was PBMCs. The receptors derive from a man aged 40-50 years in good health and CMV-seronegative.

The V call is TRBV12-5, the J call TRBJ2-6; 10 bases match TRBD1. Germline V gene lookup returns CDR1 LGHNT and CDR2 FRNRAP. V was pared by 6 bases and J by 0 bases, with 2 bases of the junction left unmatched. The CDR3 covers 16 residues. CDR3 amino acids: CASGRTGGSGANVLTF. CDR3 DNA sequence: TGTGCTAGTGGCCGGACAGGGGGCTCTGGGGCCAACGTCCTGACTTTC.

The chain combines TRBV28 with TRBJ1-1, with a tentative D call TRBD1 (5 bases). CDR1 MDHEN and CDR2 SYDVKM come from the germline V gene. Trimming shortened V by 8 bases and J by 3 bases, and 16 bases separated the two germline ends. The CDR3 spans 14 residues. The CDR3 here is CASSGVSLDTEAFF. The DNA of the CDR3 is TGTGCCAGCTCGGGGGTTTCGTTGGACACTGAAGCTTTCTTT. The full variable domain, completed using reference TRBV28 and TRBJ1-1, is DVKVTQSSRYLVKRTGEKVFLECVQDMDHENMFWYRQDPGLGLRLIYFSYDVKMKEKGDIPEGYSVSREKKERFSLILESASTNQTSMYLCASSGVSLDTEAFFGQGTRLTVV.

The rearrangement uses TRBV6-8 and TRBJ1-1; D is undetermined. The germline V and J ends were trimmed by 2 bases and 1 base, with 17 bases remaining between them. There are 17 residues in the CDR3. Germline values: CDR1 MNHGY, CDR2 SAAAGT. The CDR3 nucleotides read TGTGCCAGCAGTTACCCCGGTGTAAGAGAGGGGAACACTGAAGCTTTCTTT. Residues: CASSYPGVREGNTEAFF.

This chain connects TRBV10-3 to TRBJ2-7; 8 nucleotides agree with TRBD1. This CDR3 is 12 amino acids long. Unmatched junction bases numbered 8, after V lost 9 bases and J lost 7 bases. Germline V gene lookup returns CDR1 ENHRY and CDR2 SYGVKD. CDR3 DNA sequence: TGTGCCATAGGGACAGGTCCTCGTGAGCAGTACTTC. Translating gives CAIGTGPREQYF.

The chain uses TRBV4-2 and TRBJ2-5; 10 nucleotides agree with TRBD2. The CDR3 covers 17 residues. After removal of 1 base from V and 4 bases from J, the junction contained 9 bases not matched to a gene. Looked up from germline, CDR1 is LGHNA and CDR2 is YNFKEQ. CDR3 sequence: CASSQGSSGGGGETQYF. CDR3 nucleotide sequence: TGTGCCAGCAGCCAAGGTTCTAGCGGGGGCGGGGGAGAGACCCAGTACTTC.

The rearrangement uses TRBV10-3 and TRBJ2-7, with 10 bases identical to TRBD1. The CDR3 has 14 residues. V trimming: 6 bases; J trimming: 2 bases; junction bases outside the gene matches: 4. In germline, CDR1 is ENHRY, CDR2 SYGVKD. CDR3 sequence (DNA): TGTGCCATCAGCCCCGGACAGGGGGCCTACGAGCAGTACTTC. Its protein product is CAISPGQGAYEQYF.

CDR3 sequence (DNA): TGTGCCAGCAGTGCCACTCCCGAGAGAACCAATTCACCCCTCCACTTT. This sequence encodes CASSATPERTNSPLHF. The gene calls are TRBV6-4 and TRBJ1-6; unclear D gene. The CDR3 runs 16 residues. The V and J ends lost 4 bases and 7 bases respectively, with 17 bases between them. CDR1 MRHNA and CDR2 SNTAGT come from the germline V gene.

In regard to this clone: The junction departs from the called germline gene at one end, perhaps through a read error. The sample contains more than one DNA sequence encoding this CDR3. This rearrangement joins TRBV9 to TRBJ2-7; 7 nucleotides align to TRBD1. The CDR3 has 15 residues. In germline, CDR1 is SGDLS, CDR2 YYNGEE. The DNA of the CDR3 is TGCGCCAGCAGCGTAGGACAGGACAGTTCCTACGAGCAGTACTTC. Encoded protein: CASSVGQDSSYEQYF. Together with reference TRBV9 and TRBJ2-7, the CDR3 gives the full variable domain: DSGVTQTPKHLITATGQRVTLRCSPRSGDLSVYWYQQSLDQGLQFLIQYYNGEERAKGNILERFSAQQFPDLHSELNLSSLELGDSALYFCASSVGQDSSYEQYFGPGTRLTVT.

The V and J genes are TRBV10-2 and TRBJ1-1; no clear D. The CDR3 totals 19 residues. The V end was cut by 7 bases, the J end by 0 bases, with 27 bases between. Germline loops: CDR1 WSHSY, CDR2 SAAADI. In DNA, the CDR3 is TGCGCCAGCACCTTCCTCAGGCTCACCTCCTCCTCCATGAACACTGAAGCTTTCTTT. Residues: CASTFLRLTSSSMNTEAFF.

This chain uses TRBV5-1 with TRBJ2-3; TRBD2 matches 8 bases. The CDR3 is made up of 16 amino acids. Germline assignment: CDR1 SGHRS and CDR2 YFSETQ. V shed 0 bases, J shed 4 bases, and the junction held 7 bases outside the gene matches. CDR3 sequence (DNA): TGCGCCAGCAGCTTGGTTAGCGGGGCTAGCGCAGATACGCAGTATTTT. Protein: CASSLVSGASADTQYF.

The chain links TRBV25-1 to TRBJ1-1; TRBD1 aligns across 7 bases. V lost 6 bases, J lost 7 bases, and 20 bases stayed unmatched. Per the germline V gene, CDR1 is MGHDK and CDR2 is SYGVNS. The CDR3 totals 17 residues. CDR3 DNA sequence: TGTGCCAGCAGCCAGACAGGGTTTGATCTCTCGAAAAGTGAAGCTTTCTTT. Its translation is CASSQTGFDLSKSEAFF.

The chain carries TRBV9 and TRBJ1-1; maybe TRBD1 (6 bases). The CDR3 is 14 amino acids. Germline CDR1 is SGDLS and CDR2 is YYNGEE. Trimming left V 0 bases short and J 4 bases short, with 10 bases between. In DNA, the CDR3 is TGTGCCAGCAGCGTAGCTACAGGGTCCACTGAAGCTTTCTTT. Its translation is CASSVATGSTEAFF.

CDR3 sequence (DNA): TGCGCCAGCCGGACAGGGGAAAATGAAAAACTGTTTTTT. Translation gives CASRTGENEKLFF. The chain is built from TRBV5-1 and TRBJ1-4; 9 positions agree with TRBD1. The CDR3 is 13 amino acids. The junction had 3 bases not matched to a gene; V was cut back by 7 bases and J by 5 bases. Germline assignment: CDR1 SGHRS and CDR2 YFSETQ.

Remarks on this clone: At one end the junction does not follow the germline gene, possibly because of a read error. V is TRBV29-1 and J is TRBJ1-2, with TRBD1 identical over 9 bases. The CDR3 consists of 14 residues. The germline CDR1 and CDR2 sequences are SQVTM and ANQGSEA. CDR3 residues: CEPGQGLSNYGYTF. CDR3 DNA sequence: TGTGAACCGGGACAGGGCCTATCGAACTATGGCTACACCTTC.

The CDR3 spells CASSFWNSDSLNSPLHF. The CDR3, as DNA: TGTGCCAGCAGCTTTTGGAACTCCGACAGCCTAAATTCACCCCTCCACTTT. The V gene is TRBV7-3, the J gene TRBJ1-6; the D gene is possibly TRBD1 (5 bases). V gave up 3 bases and J gave up 7 bases, with 19 bases separating them. CDR1 and CDR2 (germline): SGHTA, FQGTGA. The CDR3 is 17 residues long.

The V call is TRBV5-4, the J call TRBJ2-1, with D hard to call. CDR1 is SGHNT, CDR2 YYREEE, per germline (reference sequence). Trimming took off 3 bases at V and 5 bases at J, with 9 bases between the two ends. This CDR3 contains 13 residues. Here the CDR3 DNA reads TGTGCCAGCAGCTCTTCGCGAGACAATGAGCAGTTCTTC. This encodes CASSSSRDNEQFF.

V gene TRBV12-5 combines with J gene TRBJ2-5, with 7 bases identical to TRBD1. This CDR3 contains 16 residues. Germline V gene data show CDR1 as LGHNT and CDR2 as FRNRAP. The J segment lost 1 base and the V segment lost 9 bases, leaving 14 bases of the junction unmatched. This CDR3 reads CASGPPKGTVQETQYF. The DNA for the CDR3 is TGTGCTAGCGGCCCGCCGAAGGGGACAGTCCAAGAGACCCAGTACTTC.

The gene calls are TRBV5-5 and TRBJ2-6, with a tentative D call TRBD2 (5 bases). The CDR3 extends over 15 amino acids. Germline V lookup: CDR1 SGHKS, CDR2 YYEKEE (reference sequence). V was cut by 2 bases and J by 0 bases, with 6 bases left in between. This CDR3 reads CASSFGGSGANVLTF. The CDR3 bases are TGTGCCAGCAGCTTCGGAGGCTCTGGGGCCAACGTCCTGACTTTC.

The gene calls are TRBV20-1 and TRBJ1-2; a possible D gene is TRBD1 (5 bases). CDR1 DFQATT and CDR2 SNEGSKA come from the germline V gene (reference sequence). The CDR3 extends over 11 amino acids. The DNA for the CDR3 is TGCACTGGCGGGGGGAACTATGGCTACACCTTC. Translating gives CTGGGNYGYTF.

This sequence joins TRBV5-6 and TRBJ1-1; D is possibly TRBD1 (5 bases). Trimming left V 4 bases short and J 4 bases short, with 17 bases between. CDR1 and CDR2 (germline): SGHDT, YYEEEE. The CDR3 extends over 15 amino acids. CDR3 residues: CASSGKQGFSTEAFF. In nucleotides, the CDR3 is TGTGCCAGCAGCGGAAAGCAGGGATTCAGCACTGAAGCTTTCTTT. The full variable domain, in which reference TRBV5-6 and TRBJ1-1 provide the parts outside the CDR3, is DAGVTQSPTHLIKTRGQQVTLRCSPKSGHDTVSWYQQALGQGPQFIFQYYEEEERQRGNFPDRFSGHQFPNYSSELNVNALLLGDSALYLCASSGKQGFSTEAFFGQGTRLTVV.

The rearrangement joins TRBV5-4 to TRBJ1-2; D might be TRBD1 (5 bases). CDR1 is SGHNT, CDR2 YYREEE, per germline (reference sequence). Trimming cost V 5 bases and J 4 bases, with 15 bases left between them. The CDR3 runs 14 residues. The CDR3 spells CASRFSTDRYGYTF. Here the CDR3 DNA reads TGTGCCAGCAGATTCTCGACAGATCGCTATGGCTACACCTTC.

J is TRBJ2-7 and V is TRBV1; TRBD1 is the table's D call, not checked against the DNA. TRBV1 corresponds to a pseudogene. The CDR3 totals 11 residues. CDR3 amino acids: CTSSLGTEQYF. CDR3 bases: TGCACCAGCAGCCTCGGGACAGAGCAGTACTTC.

The genes are TRBV30 and TRBJ1-5, with D possibly matching TRBD1 (5 bases). CDR3 length: 14 amino acids. Trimming pared 2 bases from V and 7 bases from J, leaving 15 bases between. The germline gives CDR1 GTSNPN, CDR2 SVGIG (reference sequence). Here the CDR3 reads CAWSPGGDGQPQHF. The DNA of the CDR3 is TGTGCCTGGAGTCCGGGGGGTGATGGGCAGCCCCAGCATTTT.

This chain links TRBV7-6 with TRBJ2-5, with 10 bases identical to TRBD2. The CDR3 totals 14 residues. The germline V gene encodes CDR1 SGHVS and CDR2 FNYEAQ. The trim removed 3 bases at V and 5 bases at J, leaving 3 bases unmatched. The CDR3 region has the DNA TGTGCCAGCAGCTTCCCTAGCGGGGGTGAGACCCAGTACTTC. Translation: CASSFPSGGETQYF.

J is TRBJ2-5 and V is TRBV2, with 11 bases matching TRBD2. Germline trimming cut 5 bases from V and 5 bases from J; bases unmatched to any gene: 7. Germline CDR1 SNHLY, CDR2 FYNNEI. The CDR3 loop spans 15 amino acids. The CDR3 region has the DNA TGTGCCAGCAGTTCTAGCGGGGGGTCCGGTGAGACCCAGTACTTC. This gives the protein CASSSSGGSGETQYF.

The J gene is TRBJ2-3, the V gene TRBV7-2, with TRBD2 matching over 13 bases. V lost 5 bases and J lost 6; bases outside the gene matches: 5. Germline values: CDR1 SGHTA, CDR2 FQGNSA. The CDR3 has 15 residues. As DNA, the CDR3 is TGTGCCAGCAGCCGGACTAGCGGGGGTGGGGATACGCAGTATTTT. This gives the protein CASSRTSGGGDTQYF.

The gene calls are TRBV18 and TRBJ1-6; D is ambiguous. V lost 2 bases and J lost 7, with 9 bases in between. This CDR3 comprises 14 residues. Germline V lookup: CDR1 KGHSH, CDR2 LQKENI. The CDR3 sequence: CASSPTGENSPLHF. DNA of the CDR3: TGTGCCAGCTCACCAACTGGAGAGAATTCACCCCTCCACTTT.